This TCR beta chain was sequenced during a study of tumor and adjacent non-tumor tissue in lung cancer. At the level of the study: Samples averaged about 3.8 million productive TCRbeta reads each.

No cell sorting was done before RNA was extracted from the tissue. Between August and November 2014, newly diagnosed, chemotherapy-naive lung cancer patients underwent thoracic surgery in China. Study-wide results and caveats: Significantly higher TCR diversity was found in tumor than normal lung. Patients with more diverse tumor TCRs had worse survival.

The library came from three nested PCR rounds adapted from ARM-PCR protocols. Each CDR3 protein is one row after TCRdb ran MiXCR on the multiplex PCR reads. Seen here are some 100,000 distinct CDR3 sequences, about 75% observed once, and the top ten hold under 45%. A note on this clonotype: The antigen remains unidentified. The junction and the germline gene differ at one end; a read error may be behind it.

Sequenced input: lung tumor tissue. The source of this sequence is a woman aged 55-69 years with non-small cell lung cancer.

CDR3 residues: CAISYRTNGSCEQYF. As DNA, the CDR3 is TGTGCCATCAGCTACAGGACTAACGGGAGCTGCGAGCAGTACTTC. This sequence joins TRBV11-2 and TRBJ2-7; possible D gene TRBD2, 6 bases. The germline V gene encodes CDR1 SGHAT and CDR2 FQNNGV. CDR3 length equals 15 residues.